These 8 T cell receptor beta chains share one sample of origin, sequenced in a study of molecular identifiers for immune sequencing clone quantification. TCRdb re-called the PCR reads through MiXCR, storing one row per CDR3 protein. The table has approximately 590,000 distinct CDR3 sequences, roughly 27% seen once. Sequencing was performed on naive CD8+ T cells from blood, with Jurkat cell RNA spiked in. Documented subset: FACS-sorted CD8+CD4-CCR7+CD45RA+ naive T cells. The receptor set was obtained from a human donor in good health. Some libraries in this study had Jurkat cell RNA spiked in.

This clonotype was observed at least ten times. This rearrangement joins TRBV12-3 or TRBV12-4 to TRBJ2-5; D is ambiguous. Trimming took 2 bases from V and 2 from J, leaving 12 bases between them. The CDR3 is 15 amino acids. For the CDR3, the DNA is TGTGCCAGCAGTTTAAGGCAGGCCATACAAGAGACCCAGTACTTC. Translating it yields CASSLRQAIQETQYF.

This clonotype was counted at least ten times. The CDR3 DNA is TGCAGCGTTGAAGCGGACAGGGGCGAGCAGTACTTC. It specifies CSVEADRGEQYF. The chain combines TRBV29-1 with TRBJ2-7, with TRBD1 matching 9 bases. V shed 1 base, J shed 6 bases, and the junction held 1 base outside the gene matches. Germline V lookup: CDR1 SQVTM, CDR2 ANQGSEA. This CDR3 has 12 amino acids.

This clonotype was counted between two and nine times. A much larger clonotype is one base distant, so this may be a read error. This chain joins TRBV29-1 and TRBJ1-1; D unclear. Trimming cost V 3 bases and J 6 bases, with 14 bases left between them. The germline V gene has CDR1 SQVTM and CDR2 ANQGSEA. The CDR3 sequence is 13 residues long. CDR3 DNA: TGCAGCGTTGAGCGTGGGGAAAACGCTGAAGCTTTCTTT. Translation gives CSVERGENAEAFF.

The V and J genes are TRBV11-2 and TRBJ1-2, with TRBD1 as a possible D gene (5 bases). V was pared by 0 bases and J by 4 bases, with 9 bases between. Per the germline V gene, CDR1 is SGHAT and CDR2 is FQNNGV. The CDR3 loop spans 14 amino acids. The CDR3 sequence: CASSLERDGYGYTF. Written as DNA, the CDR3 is TGTGCCAGCAGCTTAGAACGGGACGGCTATGGCTACACCTTC. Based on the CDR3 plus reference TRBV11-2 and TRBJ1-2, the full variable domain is EAGVAQSPRYKIIEKRQSVAFWCNPISGHATLYWYQQILGQGPKLLIQFQNNGVVDDSQLPKDRFSAERLKGVDSTLKIQPAKLEDSAVYLCASSLERDGYGYTFGSGTRLTVV.

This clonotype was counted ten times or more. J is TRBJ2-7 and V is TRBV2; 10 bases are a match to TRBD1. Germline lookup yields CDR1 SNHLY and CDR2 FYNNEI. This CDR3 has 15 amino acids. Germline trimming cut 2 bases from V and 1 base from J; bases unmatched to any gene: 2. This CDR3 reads CASSEWTGGSYEQYF. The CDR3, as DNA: TGTGCCAGCAGTGAATGGACAGGGGGTTCCTACGAGCAGTACTTC.

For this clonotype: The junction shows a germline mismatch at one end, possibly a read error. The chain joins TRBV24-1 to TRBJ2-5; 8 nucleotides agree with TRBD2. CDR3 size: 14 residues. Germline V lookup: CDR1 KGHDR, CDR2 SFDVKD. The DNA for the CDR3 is TGTGCCACCGGTGACCCCGGACTAGCCGAGACCCAGTACTTC. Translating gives CATGDPGLAETQYF.

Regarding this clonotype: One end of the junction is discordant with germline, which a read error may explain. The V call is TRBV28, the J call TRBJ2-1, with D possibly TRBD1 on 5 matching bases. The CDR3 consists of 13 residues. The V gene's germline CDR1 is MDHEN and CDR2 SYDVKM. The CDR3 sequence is CASSWPADNERFF. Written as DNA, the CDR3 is TGTGCCAGCAGTTGGCCCGCGGACAATGAGCGGTTCTTC.

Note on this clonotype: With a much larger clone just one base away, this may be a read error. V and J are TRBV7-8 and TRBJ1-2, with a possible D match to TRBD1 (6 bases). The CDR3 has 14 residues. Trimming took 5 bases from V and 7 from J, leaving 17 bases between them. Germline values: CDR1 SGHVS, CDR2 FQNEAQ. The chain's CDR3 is CASSTGIVEAGYTF. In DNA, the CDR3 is TGTGCCAGCAGCACAGGGATTGTAGAAGCTGGCTACACCTTC. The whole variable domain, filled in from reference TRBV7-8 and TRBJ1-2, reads GAGVSQSPRYKVAKRGQDVALRCDPISGHVSLFWYQQALGQGPEFLTYFQNEAQLDKSGLPSDRFFAERPEGSVSTLKIQRTQQEDSAVYLCASSTGIVEAGYTFGSGTRLTVV.